Listed below are T cell receptor beta chains from one sample, sequenced in a study of PD-L1 blockade in urothelial cancer. Some clones are missing from TCRdb's copy, which holds only in-frame ones; the method was immunoSEQ multiplex PCR. The table has 45,000 to 55,000 clones, approximately 86% seen once. The material was PBMCs, obtained around atezolizumab (anti-PD-L1) treatment. All receptors come from a man in his sixties with urothelial cancer. Both conserved end residues are part of each CDR3.

v_call,cdr3_length,cdr3_aa
TRBV30,14,CAWSVGLSSYEQYF
TRBV19,15,CASRSTGGYNTEAFF
TRBV19,15,CASSLDRETNYGYTF
TRBV4-2,15,CASSQGLQGGSPLHF
TRBV5-4,15,CASSFRHTSYNEQFF
TRBV18,16,CASSPDRQGDLYEQYF
TRBV5-4,13,CASSPGTDNEQFF
TRBV7-2,12,CASSRGGQPQHF
TRBV11-2,16,CATRWGEGGLNTEAFF
TRBV6-1,16,CASREETGASSYEQYF
TRBV7-6,15,CASSLLTGPNYGYTF
TRBV4-2,17,CASSREGAGPSGNTIYF
TRBV27,18,CASSLSPPTGGMGNTIYF
TRBV5-1,15,CASSLGTPGNYGYTF
TRBV11-3,14,CASSNRGGGDTQYF
TRBV12-5,13,CASGLDRVGEQYF
TRBV30,12,CAWSSQGTRQYF
TRBV7-6,18,CASSLAATAGRAKNIQYF
TRBV7-9,15,CASSDGTNSNQPQHF
TRBV29-1,14,CSVEGGPSTDTQYF
TRBV11-1,15,CASSLGRSGGYGYTF
TRBV4-2,14,CASSQGLADYEQFF
TRBV7-4,15,CASSFRDLGKNIQYF
TRBV19,17,CASSTYSRLVDNTEAFF
TRBV7-9,15,CASSPDGGRANIQYF
TRBV14,13,CASSGTGGTEAFF
TRBV6-5,14,CASRRLRDRAEAFF
TRBV6-5,15,CASSYLRHSNYGYTF
TRBV19,15,CASSPSGQVYNEQFF
TRBV6-5,13,CASRGTGVYEQYF
TRBV18,15,CASSPPGSFRGEAFF
TRBV9,16,CASSVDGLANTGELFF
TRBV18,15,CASSANGGGQETQYF
TRBV30,13,CAWTLLRDLGYTF
TRBV5-4,14,CASSFEAGRTEAFF
TRBV6-6,14,CASLGTSGEETQYF
TRBV4-2,16,CASSQAGGPNNSPLHF
TRBV18,15,CASSPGTGANTEAFF
TRBV6-5,13,CASSYGRNYGYTF
TRBV19,14,CASMTGEGYTEAFF
TRBV5-1,12,CASSEQGTEAFF
TRBV27,13,CASSSPGNTEAFF
TRBV2,13,CASLLGGGLEQYF
TRBV15,15,CATSRRTGGTSEAFF
TRBV5-1,13,CASSRGQTGEAFF
TRBV7-2,15,CASSGLAGSTDTQYF
TRBV7-2,12,CASSLHRDSIFF
TRBV7-8,12,CASSLEMSEAFF
TRBV4-1,13,CASSQQGNEKLFF
TRBV5-1,14,CASSEGTSTDTQYF
TRBV6-5,14,CASSYRGFYNEQFF
TRBV5-1,17,CASSLNPGQFSYNEQFF
TRBV7-9,14,CASSPVGGTYEQYF
TRBV7-9,13,CASSLDGIYGYTF
TRBV7-2,13,CASSSRVGYGYTF
TRBV5-1,13,CASRSSGGYGYTF
TRBV5-8,15,CASSSTGAGFYEQYF